This T cell receptor (beta chain) came from a study of CD8+CD57+ T cells in acquired aplastic anemia. Study context: Sorting CD4+ and CD8+ cells gave DNA averaging 3.2 ug. Findings and caveats of the study: Patients and controls shared under 30 CD8+ CDR3 sequences, highly expressed in patients.

This clonotype showed up just a few times. Antigen specificity is unknown. Genomic DNA served as template for TCR beta VDJ and CDR3 profiling. TCRdb analysed the reads with MiXCR anew, one entry per CDR3 protein. The sample shows approximately 220,000 distinct CDR3 sequences, about half of them seen only once. Patients who underwent sequencing had shown CD8+CD57+ cell expansion by flow cytometry. This clonotype was obtained from a human donor with aplastic anemia. Material: sorted CD4+, CD8+, or CD8+CD57+ T cells (not recorded which) from PBMCs.

This CDR3 reads CASSPYRGSYNEQFF. In nucleotides, the CDR3 is TGTGCCAGCTCACCATACAGGGGTTCCTACAATGAGCAGTTCTTC. V is TRBV18 and J is TRBJ2-1; 7 bases line up with TRBD1. V trimming: 2 bases; J trimming: 1 base; junction bases outside the gene matches: 2. The CDR3 extends over 15 amino acids. Germline assignment: CDR1 KGHSH and CDR2 LQKENI.